A selection of T cell receptor beta chains follows, all from one sample in a study of radiotherapy plus CTLA-4 blockade in lung cancer. The data were produced by immunoSEQ multiplex PCR, yet TCRdb's version contains in-frame clones alone and is incomplete. The table includes tens of thousands of clones, around 90% detected once. The sample in question was peripheral blood, obtained from a patient treated with radiotherapy plus ipilimumab. Every receptor here comes from a human donor with non-small cell lung cancer that progressed on radiotherapy plus ipilimumab. The CDR3 runs from the conserved cysteine through the conserved F or W. Fields, in order: V gene, CDR3 protein.

>TRBV11-3
CASSLTLGGELYNEQFF
>TRBV2
CASSEEDTQYF
>TRBV5-1
CASSAQGGTDTQYF
>TRBV28
CASSLVRTGGYGYTF
>TRBV5-4
CASSWAGERAFF
>TRBV4-1
CASSQDRSNYGYTF
>TRBV5-5
CASSPTGTSYGYTF
>TRBV7-9
CASSPEGRISYNEQFF
>TRBV6-5
CASSYSAGRDEQYF
>TRBV7-2
CASSLRVRTNEQYF
>TRBV4-3
CASSQDTGDFYGYTF
>TRBV4-3
CASSLYPPGSVGYEQYF
>TRBV28
CASSRTRTNQPQHF
>TRBV6-4
CASSEGAGGYNEQFF
>TRBV29-1
CSVEDPTSGGATQYF
>TRBV29-1
CSVASLLSYNEQFF
>TRBV28
CASSTPPGGGLVGYTF
>TRBV29-1
CSVDAGYTF
>TRBV2
CASRTGTGVTGELFF
>TRBV4-2
CASSQQFGTASYEQYF
>TRBV5-8
CASTKWGDEQFF
>TRBV12-5
CASGSRVLSSYNEQFF
>TRBV6-1
CASITGFLVDEQFF
>TRBV27
CASSGGWDLSYNEQFF
>TRBV5-1
CASNLGQLTGELFF
>TRBV6-6
CASSWTSGGSWETQYF
>TRBV4-3
CASSQGLSEQGYGYTF
>TRBV4-2
CASSQPIGQGAGGYTF
>TRBV18
CASSPLGQTGEKLFF
>TRBV10-3
CAISERPSGANVLTF
>TRBV18
CASSPAGANVLTF
>TRBV14
CASSRGLYNEQFF
>TRBV18
CASSPWQQETQYF
>TRBV2
CASSVGSGGAPDTQYF
>TRBV6-6
CASSYGSGHTQYF
>TRBV7-6
CASSSLSGIQETQYF
>TRBV19
CASRREKGQRDEKLFF
>TRBV18
CASSTDRNTEAFF
>TRBV10-3
CAISDQGDGANVLTF
>TRBV30
CAWQGAGNTEAFF
>TRBV5-4
CASSLPGTFSYEQYF
>TRBV19
CASSIRQGYEQYF
>TRBV7-2
CASSPWTSGGARTQYF
>TRBV5-1
CASTRMASGEGAQYF
>TRBV9
CASSGGTSGIYEQYF
>TRBV19
CVSRPSTNEKLFF
>TRBV6-5
CASSYAGTGMGYGYTF
>TRBV19
CASTRGGALRTEAFF
>TRBV5-4
CASSFAGGDEQYF
>TRBV30
CAWSRTRARNTIYF